Listed below are T cell receptor beta chains from one sample, sequenced in a study of CD8 T cells in Susac syndrome. TCRdb independently ran MiXCR on the immunoSEQ multiplex PCR reads; one entry per CDR3 protein. The sample lists 150,000 or so distinct CDR3 sequences, less than 97% occurring once. The sample consisted of CD8+ T cells from PBMCs. These receptors all stem from a human donor with multiple sclerosis. Both conserved end residues are part of each CDR3. Fields, in order: CDR3 length, D gene, V gene, J gene, CDR3 DNA, CDR3 protein. The D gene is left open where the match is weak.

>14|-|TRBV7-6|TRBJ2-3
TGTGCCAGCAGCTCCCGGCGGGGATCAGATACGCAGTATTTT
CASSSRRGSDTQYF
>16|-|TRBV6-5|TRBJ1-1
TGTGCCAGCAGTTACTCGAGGCGGATTATGAACACTGAAGCTTTCTTT
CASSYSRRIMNTEAFF
>16|-|TRBV7-8|TRBJ1-5
TGTGCCAGCAGGGGAGAGGGGGGGCTAGGAAATCAGCCCCAGCATTTT
CASRGEGGLGNQPQHF
>15|TRBD1|TRBV5-1|TRBJ2-5
TGCGCCAGCAGCCCCTGGACAGGCGCACAAGAGACCCAGTACTTC
CASSPWTGAQETQYF
>11|TRBD1|TRBV29-1|TRBJ2-7
TGCAGCGGACGGACAGGGAGCGAGCAGTACTTC
CSGRTGSEQYF
>16|TRBD2|TRBV20-1|TRBJ2-2
TGCAGTGCTATCTCAATGCGGGAGGGCGCTACCGGGGAGCTGTTTTTT
CSAISMREGATGELFF
>15|-|TRBV21-1|TRBJ1-1
TGTGCCAGCAGCCCTGGGAGGGATCTGAACACTGAAGCTTTCTTT
CASSPGRDLNTEAFF
>14|-|TRBV27|TRBJ2-1
TGTGCCAGCAGTTTGGCTAGGCGCTATTATGAGCAGTTCTTC
CASSLARRYYEQFF
>15|-|TRBV7-2|TRBJ2-1
TGTGCCAGCAGCTTAGGTGGCAGCAACCTCAATGAGCAGTTCTTC
CASSLGGSNLNEQFF
>12|-|TRBV15|TRBJ1-6
TGTGCCACCAGCAGAGGTGGTCCACCCCTCCACTTT
CATSRGGPPLHF
>16|TRBD1|TRBV3-1|TRBJ1-6
TGTGCCAGCAGCGGAGACGGGACAGGACATAATTCACCCCTCCACTTT
CASSGDGTGHNSPLHF